The present entry profiles one T cell receptor (beta chain) with its context. Its specificity is unknown. The source of the sample is a study of CD8 T cells in Susac syndrome. From blood CD8+ and CD4+ T cells, the TCR beta chain was sequenced. Negative isolation yielded CD8+ and CD4+ T cells; FACS enriched TEMRA cells. The RNA, about 0.45 to 1 ug, was put through reverse transcription using random hexamers. TCR beta CDR3 was amplified by immunoSEQ multiplex PCR. This amplification extended across 54 Vbeta and 13 Jbeta segments. From the immunoSEQ multiplex PCR reads, TCRdb called clonotypes with MiXCR, one entry per CDR3 protein. The sample yields approximately 70,000 distinct CDR3 sequences, just under 95% seen once. Trimming took 5 bases from V and 4 from J; bases not matched to a gene: 5. The CDR3 totals 13 residues. Germline V gene lookup returns CDR1 SGHTA and CDR2 FQGTGA. Study-wide results and limits: The TCR sequencing and HLA analysis in the study involved a relatively small number of individuals, as the study acknowledged.

Sample: CD8+ T cells from PBMCs. The chain uses TRBV7-3 and TRBJ2-7; 7 nucleotides match TRBD1. This receptor was obtained from a human donor in good health. DNA of the CDR3: TGTGCCAGCAGCCTACCGGGACAGTACGAGCAGTACTTC. This encodes CASSLPGQYEQYF.